The subject of this entry is one TCR beta chain. The sample comes from a study of blood T cell repertoires in COVID-19. V lost 9 bases and J lost 4, with 19 bases in between. Germline V gene lookup returns CDR1 MNHEY and CDR2 SVGAGI. This CDR3 has 14 amino acids. Only in-frame clones appear in the TCRdb table, and some are missing; sequencing was by immunoSEQ multiplex PCR. The sample consists of almost 200,000 clones, 85% to 90% of them appearing once. J is TRBJ2-7 and V is TRBV6-5; perhaps TRBD1 as D (6 bases). The source of this sequence is a woman in her seventies with acute or convalescent COVID-19. Sequenced sample: peripheral blood. The CDR3 sequence: CASSFGTRTYEQYF. Written as DNA, the CDR3 is TGTGCCAGTTCCTTCGGGACAAGGACTTACGAGCAGTACTTC.